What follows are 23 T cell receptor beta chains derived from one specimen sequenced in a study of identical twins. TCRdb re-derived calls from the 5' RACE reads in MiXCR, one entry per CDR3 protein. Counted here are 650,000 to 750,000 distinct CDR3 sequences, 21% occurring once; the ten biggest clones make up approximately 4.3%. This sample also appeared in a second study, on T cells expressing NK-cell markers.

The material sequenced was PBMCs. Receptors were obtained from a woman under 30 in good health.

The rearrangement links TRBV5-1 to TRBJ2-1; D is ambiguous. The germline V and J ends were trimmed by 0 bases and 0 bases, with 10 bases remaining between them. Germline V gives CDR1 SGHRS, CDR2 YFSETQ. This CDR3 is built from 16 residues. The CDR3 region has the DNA TGCGCCAGCAGCTTGGCGGCTGTACCCTCCTACAATGAGCAGTTCTTC. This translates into CASSLAAVPSYNEQFF.

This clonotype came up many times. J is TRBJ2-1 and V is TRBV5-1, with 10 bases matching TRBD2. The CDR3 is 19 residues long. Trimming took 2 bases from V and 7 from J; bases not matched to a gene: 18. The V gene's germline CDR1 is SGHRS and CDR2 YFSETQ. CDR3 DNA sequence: TGCGCCAGCAGCTTCCTAGGGTTGTCTAGCGGGAGAAGAGGGAATGAGCAGTTCTTC. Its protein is CASSFLGLSSGRRGNEQFF.

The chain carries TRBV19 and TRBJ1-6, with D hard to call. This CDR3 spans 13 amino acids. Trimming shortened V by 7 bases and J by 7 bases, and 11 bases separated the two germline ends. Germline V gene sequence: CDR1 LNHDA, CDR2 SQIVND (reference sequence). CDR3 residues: CASNIGKNSPLHF. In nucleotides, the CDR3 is TGTGCCAGTAATATCGGGAAAAATTCACCCCTCCACTTT.

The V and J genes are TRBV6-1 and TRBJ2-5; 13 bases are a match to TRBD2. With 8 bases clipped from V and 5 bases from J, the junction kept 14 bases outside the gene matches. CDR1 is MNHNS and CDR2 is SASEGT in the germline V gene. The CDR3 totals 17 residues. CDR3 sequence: CASVSGGGLAGQETQYF. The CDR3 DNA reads TGTGCCAGCGTCTCAGGGGGGGGACTAGCGGGACAGGAGACCCAGTACTTC.

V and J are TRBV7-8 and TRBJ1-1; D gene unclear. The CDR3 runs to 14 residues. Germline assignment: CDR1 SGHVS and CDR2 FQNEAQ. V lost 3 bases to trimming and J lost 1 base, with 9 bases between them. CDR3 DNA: TGTGCCAGCAGCTTCAGGACGCCGAACACTGAAGCTTTCTTT. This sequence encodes CASSFRTPNTEAFF.

The CDR3: CSARPAGARDTQYF. The CDR3 DNA reads as TGCAGTGCTAGACCGGCGGGGGCAAGGGATACGCAGTATTTT. J is TRBJ2-3 and V is TRBV20-1; D might be TRBD2 (7 bases). V lost 2 bases, J lost 6 bases, and 15 bases lay in between. This CDR3 is built from 14 residues. Germline CDR1 DFQATT, CDR2 SNEGSKA (reference sequence).

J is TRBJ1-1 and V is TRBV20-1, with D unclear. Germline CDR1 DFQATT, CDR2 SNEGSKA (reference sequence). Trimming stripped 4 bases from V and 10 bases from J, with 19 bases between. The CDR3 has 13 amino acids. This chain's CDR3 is CSAILSLGRRAFF. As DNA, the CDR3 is TGCAGTGCTATTCTATCCCTGGGGAGGCGAGCTTTCTTT.

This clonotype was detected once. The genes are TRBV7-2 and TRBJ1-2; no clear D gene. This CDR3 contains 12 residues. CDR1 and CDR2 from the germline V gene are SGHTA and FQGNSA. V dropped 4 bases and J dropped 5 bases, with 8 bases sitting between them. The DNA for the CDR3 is TGTGCCAGCAGCTCCAATCTGTATGGCTACACCTTC. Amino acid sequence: CASSSNLYGYTF.

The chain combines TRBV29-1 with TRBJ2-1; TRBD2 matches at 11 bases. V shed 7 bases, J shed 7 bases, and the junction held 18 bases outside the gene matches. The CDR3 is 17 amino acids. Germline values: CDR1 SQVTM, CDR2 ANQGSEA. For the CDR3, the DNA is TGCAGCGCCCGGGACAGGCGACTAGCGGGACAGAGGAATGAGCAGTTCTTC. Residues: CSARDRRLAGQRNEQFF.

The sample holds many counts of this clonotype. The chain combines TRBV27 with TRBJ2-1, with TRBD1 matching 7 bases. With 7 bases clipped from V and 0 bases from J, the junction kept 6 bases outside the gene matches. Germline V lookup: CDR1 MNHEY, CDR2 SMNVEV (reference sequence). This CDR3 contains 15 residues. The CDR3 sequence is CASTPGQYSYNEQFF. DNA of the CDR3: TGTGCCAGCACCCCGGGACAGTACTCCTACAATGAGCAGTTCTTC.

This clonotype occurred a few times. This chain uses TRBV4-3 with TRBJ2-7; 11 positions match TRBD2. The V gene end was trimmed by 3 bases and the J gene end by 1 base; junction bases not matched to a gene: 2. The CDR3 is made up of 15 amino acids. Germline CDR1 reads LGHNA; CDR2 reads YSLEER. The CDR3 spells CASSQGLAVSYEQYF. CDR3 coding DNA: TGCGCCAGCAGCCAGGGACTAGCGGTATCCTACGAGCAGTACTTC.

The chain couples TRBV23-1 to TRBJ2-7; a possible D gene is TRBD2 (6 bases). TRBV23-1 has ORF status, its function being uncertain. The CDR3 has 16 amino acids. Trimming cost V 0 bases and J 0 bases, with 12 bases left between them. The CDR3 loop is CASSQSLPSASYEQYF. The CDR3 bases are TGCGCCAGCAGTCAATCGTTACCTAGCGCCTCCTACGAGCAGTACTTC.

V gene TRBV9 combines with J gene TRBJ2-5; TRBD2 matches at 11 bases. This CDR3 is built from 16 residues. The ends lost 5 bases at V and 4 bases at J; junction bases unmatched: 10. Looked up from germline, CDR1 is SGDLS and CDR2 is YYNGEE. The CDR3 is CASSGGSGRVGETQYF. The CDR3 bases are TGTGCCAGCAGTGGGGGTAGCGGGAGGGTGGGAGAGACCCAGTACTTC.

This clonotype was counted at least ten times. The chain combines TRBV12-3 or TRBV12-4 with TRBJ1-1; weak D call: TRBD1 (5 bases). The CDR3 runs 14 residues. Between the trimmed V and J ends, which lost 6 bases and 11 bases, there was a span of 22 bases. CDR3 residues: CASSQSQDSSPAFF. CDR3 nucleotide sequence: TGTGCCAGCAGCCAATCCCAAGACAGTTCCCCGGCTTTCTTT.

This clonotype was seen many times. The CDR3 DNA follows: TGTGCCAGCAGCCACGGGACCCAGTACTTC. Its translation is CASSHGTQYF. The chain combines TRBV3-1 with TRBJ2-5; D is undetermined. The germline V gene has CDR1 LGHDT and CDR2 YNNKEL (reference sequence). The CDR3 has 10 residues. Trimming cost V 3 bases and J 7 bases, with 3 bases left between them.

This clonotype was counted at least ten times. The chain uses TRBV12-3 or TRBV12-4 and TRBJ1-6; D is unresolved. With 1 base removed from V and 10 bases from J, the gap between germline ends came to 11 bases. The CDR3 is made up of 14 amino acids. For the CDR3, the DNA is TGTGCCAGCAGTTTAGAGTCTCTAAACTCACCCCTCCACTTT. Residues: CASSLESLNSPLHF.

This CDR3 reads CSVKSGSSYEQYF. In nucleotides, the CDR3 is TGCAGCGTGAAGAGCGGCAGCTCCTACGAGCAGTACTTC. This chain uses TRBV29-1 with TRBJ2-7; the D gene is possibly TRBD2 (5 bases). The ends were cut back, 6 bases at V and 0 bases at J, with 12 bases in the middle. From germline, CDR1 is SQVTM and CDR2 ANQGSEA. The CDR3 extends over 13 amino acids.

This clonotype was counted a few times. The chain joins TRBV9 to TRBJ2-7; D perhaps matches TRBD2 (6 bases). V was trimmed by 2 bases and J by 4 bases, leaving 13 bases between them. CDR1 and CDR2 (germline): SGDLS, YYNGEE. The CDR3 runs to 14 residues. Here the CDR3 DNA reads TGTGCCAGCAGCGTCGGGGGTAATACGTACGAGCAGTACTTC. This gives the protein CASSVGGNTYEQYF.

CDR3 bases: TGCGCCAGCAGCTACACAGGGGGCGGACAGACCCAGTACTTC. Amino acids: CASSYTGGGQTQYF. The chain joins TRBV5-1 to TRBJ2-5, with 9 bases matching TRBD1. Germline V lookup: CDR1 SGHRS, CDR2 YFSETQ. The CDR3 is 14 residues long. Losses at the gene ends were 3 bases for V and 6 bases for J; bases not matched to a gene: 6.

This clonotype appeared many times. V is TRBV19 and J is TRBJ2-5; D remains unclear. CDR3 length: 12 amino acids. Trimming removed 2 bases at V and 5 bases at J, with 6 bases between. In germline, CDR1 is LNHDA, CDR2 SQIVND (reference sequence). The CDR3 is CASSISRETQYF. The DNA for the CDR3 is TGTGCCAGTAGTATAAGTCGCGAGACCCAGTACTTC. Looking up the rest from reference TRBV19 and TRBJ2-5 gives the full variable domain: DGGITQSPKYLFRKEGQNVTLSCEQNLNHDAMYWYRQDPGQGLRLIYYSQIVNDFQKGDIAEGYSVSREKKESFPLTVTSAQKNPTAFYLCASSISRETQYFGPGTRLLVL.

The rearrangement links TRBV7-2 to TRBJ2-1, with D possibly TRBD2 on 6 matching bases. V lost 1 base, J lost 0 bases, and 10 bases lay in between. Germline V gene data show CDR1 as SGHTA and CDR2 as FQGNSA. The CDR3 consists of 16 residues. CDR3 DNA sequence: TGTGCCAGCAGCTTAGATGCGGGGAGCTCCTACAATGAGCAGTTCTTC. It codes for CASSLDAGSSYNEQFF. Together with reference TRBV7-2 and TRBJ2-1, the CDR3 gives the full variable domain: GAGVSQSPSNKVTEKGKDVELRCDPISGHTALYWYRQSLGQGLEFLIYFQGNSAPDKSGLPSDRFSAERTGGSVSTLTIQRTQQEDSAVYLCASSLDAGSSYNEQFFGPGTRLTVL.

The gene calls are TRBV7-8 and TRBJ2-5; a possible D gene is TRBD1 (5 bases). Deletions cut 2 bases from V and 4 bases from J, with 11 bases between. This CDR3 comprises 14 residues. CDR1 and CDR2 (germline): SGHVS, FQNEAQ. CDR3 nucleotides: TGTGCCAGCAGCTTACCAGTTGGGGCAGAGACCCAGTACTTC. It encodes CASSLPVGAETQYF.

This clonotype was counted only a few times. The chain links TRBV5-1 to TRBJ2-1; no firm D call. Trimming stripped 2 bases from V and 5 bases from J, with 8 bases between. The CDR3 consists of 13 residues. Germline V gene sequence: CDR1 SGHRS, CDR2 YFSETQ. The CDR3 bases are TGCGCCAGCAGCTTTCGGCCACACAATGAGCAGTTCTTC. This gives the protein CASSFRPHNEQFF. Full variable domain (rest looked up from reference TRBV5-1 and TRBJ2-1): KAGVTQTPRYLIKTRGQQVTLSCSPISGHRSVSWYQQTPGQGLQFLFEYFSETQRNKGNFPGRFSGRQFSNSRSEMNVSTLELGDSALYLCASSFRPHNEQFFGPGTRLTVL.